This entry is about one T cell receptor beta chain. The length of the CDR3 is 15 residues. J lost 2 bases, V lost 2 bases, and 6 bases had no gene match. CDR1 and CDR2 (germline): MDHEN, SYDVKM. Only in-frame clones appear in the TCRdb table, and some are missing; sequencing was by immunoSEQ multiplex PCR. The sample records 60,000 to 75,000 clones, 90% being singletons. These data come from a study of PD-1 blockade in classical Hodgkin lymphoma. There was relapse after autologous stem cell transplantation in every patient, and there was variation in brentuximab vedotin exposure. The chain couples TRBV28 to TRBJ2-7; 7 bases map to TRBD2. Source: peripheral blood mononuclear cells (PBMCs), taken at baseline. This receptor was taken from a human donor with classical Hodgkin lymphoma. The CDR3 reads CASSLGGSGTYEQYF. CDR3 sequence (DNA): TGTGCCAGCAGTTTAGGCGGGAGTGGTACCTACGAGCAGTACTTC.